One and the same sample provided the 12 T cell receptor beta chains below, sequenced in a study of blood T cell repertoires in COVID-19. TCRdb's table, derived via immunoSEQ multiplex PCR, lists solely in-frame clones and lacks some. The sample shows under 250,000 clones, about 86% of them seen only once. Sequencing was performed on peripheral blood. The source is a woman aged 25 to 39 who had recovered from COVID-19.

This clone was found once. This chain uses TRBV25-1 with TRBJ1-3; 8 bases align to TRBD1. The CDR3 covers 18 residues. J was trimmed by 2 bases and V by 4 bases; bases with no gene match: 13. The germline gives CDR1 MGHDK, CDR2 SYGVNS. Written as DNA, the CDR3 is TGTGCCAGCAGTGCAGGGGGCCCGGGGGTAGGGGCTGGAAACACCATATATTTT. Translation gives CASSAGGPGVGAGNTIYF. The variable domain in full, completed from reference TRBV25-1 and TRBJ1-3, reads EADIYQTPRYLVIGTGKKITLECSQTMGHDKMYWYQQDPGMELHLIHYSYGVNSTEKGDLSSESTVSRIRTEHFPLTLESARPSHTSQYLCASSAGGPGVGAGNTIYFGEGSWLTVV.

V is TRBV11-2 and J is TRBJ1-3; 8 nucleotides line up with TRBD1. The ends lost 3 bases at V and 6 bases at J; junction bases unmatched: 1. The germline gives CDR1 SGHAT, CDR2 FQNNGV. The CDR3 sequence is 13 residues long. This chain's CDR3 is CASSLGQANTIYF. CDR3 DNA sequence: TGTGCCAGCAGCTTGGGACAGGCAAACACCATATATTTT.

The chain combines TRBV13 with TRBJ2-5; 7 positions agree with TRBD1. The CDR3 runs 14 residues. Germline V gene data show CDR1 as PRHDT and CDR2 as FYEKMQ (reference sequence). Trimming at V came to 1 base and at J to 5 bases, leaving 4 bases not matched to a gene. The DNA of the CDR3 is TGTGCCAGCAGCTTAGACAGGGGTGAGGAGACCCAGTACTTC. It specifies CASSLDRGEETQYF. Together with reference TRBV13 and TRBJ2-5, the CDR3 gives the full variable domain: AAGVIQSPRHLIKEKRETATLKCYPIPRHDTVYWYQQGPGQDPQFLISFYEKMQSDKGSIPDRFSAQQFSDYHSELNMSSLELGDSALYFCASSLDRGEETQYFGPGTRLLVL.

The chain links TRBV7-9 to TRBJ1-1; possible D gene TRBD1, 6 bases. The V gene lost 1 base and the J gene lost 5 bases, with 11 bases spanning the gap. CDR3 length equals 14 residues. CDR1 and CDR2 (germline): SEHNR, FQNEAQ (reference sequence). The CDR3 spells CASSLVAGATEAFF. Written as DNA, the CDR3 is TGTGCCAGCAGCTTAGTGGCAGGGGCAACTGAAGCTTTCTTT. Full variable domain (missing parts from reference TRBV7-9 and TRBJ1-1): DTGVSQNPRHKITKRGQNVTFRCDPISEHNRLYWYRQTLGQGPEFLTYFQNEAQLEKSRLLSDRFSAERPKGSFSTLEIQRTEQGDSAMYLCASSLVAGATEAFFGQGTRLTVV.

The V call is TRBV19, the J call TRBJ1-4; TRBD1 might be the D (5 bases). Germline V gene sequence: CDR1 LNHDA, CDR2 SQIVND (reference sequence). The CDR3 is 16 amino acids. Between the trimmed V and J ends, which lost 6 bases and 1 base, there was a span of 15 bases. The CDR3 protein is CASSLGTQRTNEKLFF. The CDR3 DNA sequence: TGTGCCAGTAGCCTCGGGACTCAAAGAACTAATGAAAAACTGTTTTTT.

The chain has TRBV9 and TRBJ1-3; tentative D call: TRBD1 (6 bases). This CDR3 is built from 18 residues. The germline V gene encodes CDR1 SGDLS and CDR2 YYNGEE. Deletions cut 3 bases from V and 0 bases from J, with 19 bases between. The CDR3 sequence is CASSGRDTTMGSGNTIYF. As DNA, the CDR3 is TGTGCCAGCAGCGGACGGGACACCACCATGGGCTCTGGAAACACCATATATTTT.

The chain uses TRBV6-5 and TRBJ2-1; 9 bases align to TRBD1. The V gene end was trimmed by 6 bases and the J gene end by 6 bases; junction bases not matched to a gene: 6. The CDR3 totals 14 residues. Germline V gives CDR1 MNHEY, CDR2 SVGAGI. The CDR3 bases are TGTGCCAGCAGAGACTCGGACAGGGGCAATGAGCAGTTCTTC. This translates into CASRDSDRGNEQFF.

As to this clone: Different DNA sequences within this sample yield the same CDR3. The chain has TRBV9 and TRBJ1-5, with D possibly TRBD1 on 6 matching bases. The CDR3 is made up of 14 amino acids. V was clipped by 6 bases and J by 0 bases, with 10 bases between them. The germline V gene encodes CDR1 SGDLS and CDR2 YYNGEE. CDR3 sequence reads: CASTRGDSNQPQHF. Here the CDR3 DNA reads TGTGCCAGCACCAGGGGAGATAGCAATCAGCCCCAGCATTTT.

This clone was observed a single time. The V and J genes are TRBV3-1 (or the pseudogene TRBV3-2) and TRBJ1-2; TRBD1 matches 8 bases. V was pared by 4 bases and J by 7 bases, with 5 bases of the junction left unmatched. The CDR3 spans 13 residues. Germline V gene data show CDR1 as LGHDT and CDR2 as YNNKEL (reference sequence). The CDR3 sequence is CASSPWTGTGYTF. CDR3 sequence (DNA): TGTGCCAGCAGCCCCTGGACAGGGACTGGCTACACCTTC.

The chain is built from TRBV3-1 (or the pseudogene TRBV3-2) and TRBJ1-2; D might be TRBD1 (6 bases). Trimming shortened V by 2 bases and J by 3 bases, and 13 bases separated the two germline ends. CDR3 size: 15 residues. Germline V lookup: CDR1 LGHDT, CDR2 YNNKEL (reference sequence). The CDR3 protein is CASSQQQGSDYGYTF. In nucleotides, the CDR3 is TGTGCCAGCAGCCAACAACAGGGTTCGGACTATGGCTACACCTTC.

The rearrangement links TRBV5-6 to TRBJ2-3, with D possibly being TRBD2 (5 bases). The CDR3 spans 15 residues. Trimming cost V 1 base and J 5 bases, with 14 bases left between them. Germline CDR1 and CDR2: SGHDT and YYEEEE. CDR3 nucleotides: TGTGCCAGCAGCTTGTCTCGGACTGGCGGAGATACGCAGTATTTT. It is translated as CASSLSRTGGDTQYF.

The chain employs TRBV1 and TRBJ2-2; the table names TRBD1, a call not compared with the DNA. TRBV1 is marked as a pseudogene. This CDR3 region has 19 residues. CDR3 DNA sequence: TGCACCAGCAGCCAAGATGAACCTGGACAGGGGCGGCACACCGGGGAGCTGTTTTTT. This gives the protein CTSSQDEPGQGRHTGELFF.